This T cell receptor beta chain originates from a study of T cell repertoires in cytomegalovirus infection. CDR3 length: 15 residues. Germline CDR1 ENHRY, CDR2 SYGVKD. The junction had 8 bases not matched to a gene; V was cut back by 3 bases and J by 9 bases. This clonotype has just a few counts. What it binds is not known. One entry per CDR3 protein results from TCRdb running MiXCR on the reads. The data hold approximately 600,000 distinct CDR3 sequences, with approximately 40% observed a single time. This sequence originates from a human donor in good health (CMV status not recorded). Some clones in this sample may be carry-over from other donors' samples. The sample was cultured PBMCs, taken from culture after CMV antigen stimulation. This sequence joins TRBV10-3 and TRBJ1-6; 7 bases are shared with TRBD1. The CDR3 sequence is CAISELGQRGSPLHF. The CDR3 coding sequence is TGTGCCATCAGTGAATTGGGACAGAGAGGTTCACCCCTCCACTTT.